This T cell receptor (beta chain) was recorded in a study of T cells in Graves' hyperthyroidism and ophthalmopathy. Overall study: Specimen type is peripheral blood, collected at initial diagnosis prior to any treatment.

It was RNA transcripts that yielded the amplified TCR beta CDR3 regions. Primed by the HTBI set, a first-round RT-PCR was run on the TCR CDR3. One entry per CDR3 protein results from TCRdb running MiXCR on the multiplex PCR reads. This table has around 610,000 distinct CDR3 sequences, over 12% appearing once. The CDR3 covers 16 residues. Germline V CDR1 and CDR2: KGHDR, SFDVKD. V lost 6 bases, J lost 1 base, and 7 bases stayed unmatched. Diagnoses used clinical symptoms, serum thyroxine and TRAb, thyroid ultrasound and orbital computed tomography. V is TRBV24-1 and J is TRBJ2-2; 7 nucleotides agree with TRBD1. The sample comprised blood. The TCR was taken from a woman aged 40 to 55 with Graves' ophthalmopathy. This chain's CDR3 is CATSPTGPLNTGELFF. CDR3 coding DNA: TGTGCCACCAGTCCGACAGGGCCACTGAACACCGGGGAGCTGTTTTTT.